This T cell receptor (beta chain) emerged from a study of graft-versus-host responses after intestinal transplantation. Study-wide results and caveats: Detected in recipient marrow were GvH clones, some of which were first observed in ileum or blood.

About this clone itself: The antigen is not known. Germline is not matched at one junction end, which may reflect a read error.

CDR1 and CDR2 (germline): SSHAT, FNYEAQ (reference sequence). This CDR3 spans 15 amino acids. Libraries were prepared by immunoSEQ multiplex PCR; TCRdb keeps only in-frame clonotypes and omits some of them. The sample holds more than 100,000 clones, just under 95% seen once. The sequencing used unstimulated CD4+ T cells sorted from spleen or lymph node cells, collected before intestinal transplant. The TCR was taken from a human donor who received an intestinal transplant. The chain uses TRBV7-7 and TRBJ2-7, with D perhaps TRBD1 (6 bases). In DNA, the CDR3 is TGTGCTAGCAGCTTTCAATTGGGGGCATGGTACGAGCAGTACTTC. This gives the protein CASSFQLGAWYEQYF.